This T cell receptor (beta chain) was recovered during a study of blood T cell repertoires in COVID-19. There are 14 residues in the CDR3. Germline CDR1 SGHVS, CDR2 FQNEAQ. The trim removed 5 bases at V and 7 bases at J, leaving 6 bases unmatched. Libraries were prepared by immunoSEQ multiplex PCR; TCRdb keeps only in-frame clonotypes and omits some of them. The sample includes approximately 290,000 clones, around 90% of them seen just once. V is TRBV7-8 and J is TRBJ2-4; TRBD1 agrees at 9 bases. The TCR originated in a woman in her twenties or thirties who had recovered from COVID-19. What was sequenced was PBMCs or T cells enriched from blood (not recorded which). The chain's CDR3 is CASSSRDRANIQYF. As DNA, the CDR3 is TGTGCCAGCAGCAGTCGGGACAGGGCGAACATTCAGTACTTC.